The clone carrying this T cell receptor beta chain has a handful of counts. The antigen is not known. This specimen belongs to a study of blood T cells in healthy people across ages. A second PCR of roughly 7 to 11 cycles used a sample-barcoded 5' primer and a J-beta primer mix. TCRdb re-derived calls from the 5' RACE reads in MiXCR, one entry per CDR3 protein. The repertoire consists of 700,000 to 850,000 distinct CDR3 sequences, with 53% occurring once and the leading ten covering roughly 40%. CDR3 length equals 15 residues. The V and J ends lost 1 base and 2 bases respectively, with 10 bases between them. CDR1 is SGHTA, CDR2 FQGNSA, per germline. Broader study findings: Diversity figures derived from one million T cells were judged to underestimate the true value.

V is TRBV7-2 and J is TRBJ2-3, with D unclear. The sample taken for sequencing was blood. This clonotype originated in a man older than 75 in good health. CDR3 bases: TGTGCCAGCAGCTTAGAATTCGCCCACACAGATACGCAGTATTTT. Amino acid sequence: CASSLEFAHTDTQYF. The full variable domain, completed using reference TRBV7-2 and TRBJ2-3, is GAGVSQSPSNKVTEKGKDVELRCDPISGHTALYWYRQSLGQGLEFLIYFQGNSAPDKSGLPSDRFSAERTGGSVSTLTIQRTQQEDSAVYLCASSLEFAHTDTQYFGPGTRLTVL.